These T cell receptor beta chains were read from a single sample in a study of vaccination and CD4 T cells after COVID-19. These receptors have no identified antigens. One entry per CDR3 protein results from TCRdb running MiXCR on the PCR reads. The sample lists roughly 3,300 distinct CDR3 sequences, about 80% occurring once. Material for sequencing was CD4+ T cells from blood, cultured in vitro. These TCRs come from a human donor who had recovered from COVID-19. CDR3s include the opening cysteine and the closing phenylalanine or tryptophan. The D gene is left open where the match is weak. Expanded clones get a size class; other rows say once, few or many, or leave the size out.

TRBV7-3,TRBD1,TRBJ1-6,once,TGTGCCAGCAGCTTGGGGACAGGGAATTCACCCCTCCACTTT,CASSLGTGNSPLHF
TRBV20-1,-,TRBJ1-5,once,TGCAGTGCTAGTGGGCAGGGAGGTCAGCCCCAGCATTTT,CSASGQGGQPQHF
TRBV7-8,-,TRBJ2-2,-,TGTGCCAGCACAGCAGGGCGGGTCGACACCGGGGAGCTGTTTTTT,CASTAGRVDTGELFF
TRBV30,-,TRBJ1-6,-,TGTGCCTGGACTTCCCAGGGAACGAGGAATTCACCCCTCCACTTT,CAWTSQGTRNSPLHF
TRBV6-9,TRBD1,TRBJ2-2,large,TGTGCCAGCAGTCAAGGGACAGCGAACACCGGGGAGCTGTTTTTT,CASSQGTANTGELFF
TRBV6-2/TRBV6-3,-,TRBJ2-7,-,TGTGCCAGCAGTTTCCACCGGGAGCAGTACTTC,CASSFHREQYF
TRBV20-1,TRBD1,TRBJ1-5,few,TGCAGTGCTAGAGCGGGTGGGACAGGGAGGGGTCAGCCCCAGCATTTT,CSARAGGTGRGQPQHF
TRBV7-2,TRBD1,TRBJ1-4,-,TGTGCCAGCAGCTTAGAGGGGACAGTCAGAGAAAAACTGTTTTTT,CASSLEGTVREKLFF
TRBV15,-,TRBJ1-4,-,TGTGCCACCAGCAGAGGTACAGGGAGTGAAAAACTGTTTTTT,CATSRGTGSEKLFF
TRBV6-2/TRBV6-3,TRBD1,TRBJ2-3,-,TGTGCCAGTAGTAGGGACAGGTCGGCTGGCACAGATACGCAGTATTTT,CASSRDRSAGTDTQYF
TRBV20-1,-,TRBJ1-4,-,TGCAGTGCTAGAGGGGGCGCGGGGACTAATGAAAAACTGTTTTTT,CSARGGAGTNEKLFF
TRBV6-5,-,TRBJ2-3,few,TGTGCCAGCAGTTACGGGCAGCTAATCACAGATACGCAGTATTTT,CASSYGQLITDTQYF
TRBV10-3,TRBD1,TRBJ1-5,-,TGTGCCATCAGCGGGACAGGGTCGTCCAATCAGCCCCAGCATTTT,CAISGTGSSNQPQHF
TRBV12-3/TRBV12-4,-,TRBJ2-2,-,TGTGCCAGCAGTTTTGGTGGGACTTTCAGCACCGGGGAGCTGTTTTTT,CASSFGGTFSTGELFF
TRBV6-5,TRBD1,TRBJ1-6,few,TGTGCCAGCAGTTACTCAACAGGGGATCGGTCACCCCTCCACTTT,CASSYSTGDRSPLHF
TRBV5-1,-,TRBJ2-2,once,TGCGCCAGCACCGCAGTGGTGAACACCGGGGAGCTGTTTTTT,CASTAVVNTGELFF
TRBV19,-,TRBJ1-5,-,TGTGCCACCCTTCGGGGACCCAATCAGCCCCAGCATTTT,CATLRGPNQPQHF
TRBV2,TRBD1,TRBJ1-1,-,TGTGCCAGCCGGGAGGCAGGGGGCTCCATGAACACTGAAGCTTTCTTT,CASREAGGSMNTEAFF
TRBV20-1,TRBD1,TRBJ1-2,-,TGCAGTGCTAGAGACCACGGGACAGGTCCCCAGGGAGGCTACACCTTC,CSARDHGTGPQGGYTF
TRBV7-2,-,TRBJ1-3,-,TGTGCCAGCAGCTTGGGGGGGGCCTCTGGAAACACCATATATTTT,CASSLGGASGNTIYF
TRBV7-9,-,TRBJ2-7,-,TGTGCCAGCAGCTTAGACATAATTGTCGACGAGCAGTACTTC,CASSLDIIVDEQYF
TRBV7-9,TRBD1,TRBJ1-2,once,TGTGCCGCAATCCGGACAGGGGGATCCCTTATTCGGGGCTACACCTTC,CAAIRTGGSLIRGYTF
TRBV21-1,-,TRBJ1-2,-,TGTGCCAGCAGCAAAGCCGGGACATACACCTTC,CASSKAGTYTF
TRBV12-3/TRBV12-4,TRBD1,TRBJ1-2,-,TGTGCCAGCATCCTGGACAGGGTTGCTGGCTACACCTTC,CASILDRVAGYTF
TRBV6-2/TRBV6-3,TRBD1,TRBJ2-1,-,TGTGCCAGCAGTCGGGACAGTAACAATGAGCAGTTCTTC,CASSRDSNNEQFF
TRBV18,-,TRBJ2-7,-,TGTGCCAGCTCAGGAACAGGGTCCTACGAGCAGTACTTC,CASSGTGSYEQYF
TRBV6-4,-,TRBJ1-2,few,TGTGCCAGCAGTTCCCGGGGACGGACTTACTGGGGATATGGCTACACCTTC,CASSSRGRTYWGYGYTF
TRBV6-4,TRBD2,TRBJ2-4,large,TGTGCCAGCAGACTGACTAGCGGGTCGGAAAACATTCAGTACTTC,CASRLTSGSENIQYF
TRBV12-3/TRBV12-4,-,TRBJ2-1,large,TGTGCCAGCAGTTTAGATCAGGGGAACAATGAGCAGTTCTTC,CASSLDQGNNEQFF
TRBV20-1,TRBD1,TRBJ1-1,-,TGCAGTGCTAGAGGGGGAATCTGGGACAGCCGGACTGAAGCTTTCTTT,CSARGGIWDSRTEAFF
TRBV10-1,-,TRBJ2-5,-,TGCGCCAGCAGTGAGTCGCGGCGGGGCCAAGAGACCCAGTACTTC,CASSESRRGQETQYF
TRBV6-1,TRBD1,TRBJ1-3,-,TGTGCCGCCAGCGGGACAGGCGGCAACACCATATATTTT,CAASGTGGNTIYF
TRBV7-9,TRBD1,TRBJ1-1,few,TGTGCCAGCAGCTTGGGGGACAGAGGGTACACTGAAGCTTTCTTT,CASSLGDRGYTEAFF
TRBV19,TRBD1,TRBJ1-2,-,TGTGCCAGTAGTATAACGGCGGTTAGGGGGCTTCGAGATGGCTACACCTTC,CASSITAVRGLRDGYTF
TRBV11-2,-,TRBJ1-1,-,TGTGCCAGCAGCTTCTATCAGGGAATAGGTGAAGCTTTCTTT,CASSFYQGIGEAFF
TRBV20-1,TRBD1,TRBJ1-5,-,TGCAGTGCTAGAGACCCCAGGGGGTTTGATAATCAGCCCCAGCATTTT,CSARDPRGFDNQPQHF
TRBV4-2,-,TRBJ2-2,-,TGTGCCAGCAGCCAATACCCCACGGCCAACACCGGGGAGCTGTTTTTT,CASSQYPTANTGELFF
TRBV2,TRBD1,TRBJ1-6,-,TGTGCCAGCAGCGCGGTCCGGGACAGGGGGATCTATAATTCACCCCTCCACTTT,CASSAVRDRGIYNSPLHF
TRBV12-3/TRBV12-4,-,TRBJ1-3,-,TGTGCCAGCAGCGGGGCGGGTTACACCATATATTTT,CASSGAGYTIYF
TRBV7-7,TRBD1,TRBJ2-5,-,TGTGCCAGCAGCACAGACAGGGGAGGAGAGACCCAGTACTTC,CASSTDRGGETQYF
TRBV10-3,-,TRBJ2-7,few,TGTGCCATCAGTGACAGGGGTACCTACGAGCAGTACTTC,CAISDRGTYEQYF
TRBV7-2,-,TRBJ2-3,once,TGTGCCAGCAGCTTAGCAGGGACCACAGATACGCAGTATTTT,CASSLAGTTDTQYF
TRBV6-1,TRBD1,TRBJ1-6,-,TGTGCCAGCAGTCAGGTGGGGACAGCCTCCTATAATTCACCCCTCCACTTT,CASSQVGTASYNSPLHF
TRBV6-1,TRBD1,TRBJ1-2,once,TGTGCCAGCAGGCCAGACAGGGTCCTATTAGCTAACTATGGCTACACCTTC,CASRPDRVLLANYGYTF
TRBV5-4,-,TRBJ1-1,-,TGTGCCAGCAGCTTGAAGGGCACTGAAGCTTTCTTT,CASSLKGTEAFF
TRBV10-3,-,TRBJ2-2,-,TGTGCCATCAGTGAGTCGTGGGGTCTTAACACCGGGGAGCTGTTTTTT,CAISESWGLNTGELFF
TRBV6-5,TRBD1,TRBJ2-7,-,TGTGCCAGCAGTTCAGGGGGCTACGAGCAGTACTTC,CASSSGGYEQYF